One sample yielded the 14 T cell receptor beta chains listed below, sequenced in a study of beta chain features in type 1 diabetes. Every isolated RNA sample was fully reverse transcribed, so sequencing captured expressed TCRB transcripts. Measured with immunoSEQ multiplex PCR; TCRdb has only the in-frame clones, and not every one. The sample has 200,000 to 250,000 clones, 9.5% to 13% seen once. The sample comprised central memory CD4+ T cells from blood. The receptor source for this set is a man aged 18 to 30 in good health.

This clone has just a few counts. CDR3 amino acids: CASSLLGMNTEAFF. The CDR3 DNA reads TGTGCCAGCAGCTTACTAGGGATGAACACTGAAGCTTTCTTT. V gene TRBV7-2 combines with J gene TRBJ1-1; D gene unclear. Trimming shortened V by 2 bases and J by 0 bases, and 7 bases separated the two germline ends. The CDR3 is made up of 14 amino acids. Germline CDR1 SGHTA, CDR2 FQGNSA. Looking up the rest from reference TRBV7-2 and TRBJ1-1 gives the full variable domain: GAGVSQSPSNKVTEKGKDVELRCDPISGHTALYWYRQSLGQGLEFLIYFQGNSAPDKSGLPSDRFSAERTGGSVSTLTIQRTQQEDSAVYLCASSLLGMNTEAFFGQGTRLTVV.

The genes are TRBV7-8 and TRBJ2-7; tentatively, D is TRBD2 (6 bases). With 4 bases removed from V and 4 bases from J, the gap between germline ends came to 14 bases. CDR3 length: 14 residues. From germline, CDR1 is SGHVS and CDR2 FQNEAQ. CDR3: CASSSLRERYEQYF. DNA of the CDR3: TGTGCCAGCAGCTCGCTCCGGGAGAGGTACGAGCAGTACTTC.

This clone was counted only a few times. V is TRBV7-2 and J is TRBJ2-1; TRBD1 might be the D (5 bases). Germline loops: CDR1 SGHTA, CDR2 FQGNSA. V lost 5 bases and J 8 bases, leaving 7 bases between the germline ends. This CDR3 is 11 amino acids long. This chain's CDR3 is CASSQTDEQFF. CDR3 nucleotides: TGTGCCAGCAGCCAGACAGATGAGCAGTTCTTC.

The gene calls are TRBV29-1 and TRBJ1-2; D unresolved. The CDR3 length is 12 residues. The V and J ends lost 3 bases and 8 bases respectively, with 13 bases between them. The germline V gene has CDR1 SQVTM and CDR2 ANQGSEA. The CDR3 DNA sequence: TGCAGCGTTGATCCCGAACGGGTCGGCTACACCTTC. Translation gives CSVDPERVGYTF.

The chain has TRBV7-8 and TRBJ2-2, with a possible D match to TRBD2 (6 bases). V was trimmed by 3 bases and J by 4 bases, leaving 9 bases between them. The CDR3 totals 14 residues. Germline V gene lookup returns CDR1 SGHVS and CDR2 FQNEAQ. CDR3 bases: TGTGCCAGCAGCTTCTTGACTAGCACCGGGGAGCTGTTTTTT. Translated, it gives CASSFLTSTGELFF.

This clone has more than one count but fewer than ten. At the DNA level, this CDR3 is encoded by other sequences in the same sample as well. The J gene is TRBJ2-2, the V gene TRBV11-2; 8 nucleotides agree with TRBD1. The CDR3 covers 14 residues. V dropped 2 bases and J dropped 6; count of bases not matched to a gene: 2. The germline V gene has CDR1 SGHAT and CDR2 FQNNGV. CDR3 nucleotides: TGTGCCAGCAGCTTAACACAGGGGGCCGGGGAGCTGTTTTTT. Encoded protein: CASSLTQGAGELFF.

The gene calls are TRBV10-3 and TRBJ2-1; D is tentatively TRBD1 or TRBD2 (5 bases each). The CDR3 runs 13 residues. Trimming shortened V by 7 bases and J by 9 bases, and 16 bases separated the two germline ends. Germline V gene data show CDR1 as ENHRY and CDR2 as SYGVKD. Here the CDR3 DNA reads TGTGCCATCACCGGGACGGATCTCGGTGAGCAGTTCTTC. It codes for CAITGTDLGEQFF.

The chain recombines TRBV11-2 with TRBJ2-1; 12 bases align to TRBD1. CDR3 length: 14 residues. The J segment lost 13 bases and the V segment lost 0 bases, leaving 4 bases of the junction unmatched. CDR1 and CDR2 (germline): SGHAT, FQNNGV. CDR3 in DNA: TGTGCCAGCAGCTTAGAGGGACAGGGGGCAATTCAGTTCTTC. This codes for CASSLEGQGAIQFF.

A few counts support this clone. J is TRBJ2-3 and V is TRBV5-1, with TRBD2 matching 12 bases. Unmatched junction bases numbered 13, after V lost 5 bases and J lost 9 bases. CDR1 is SGHRS, CDR2 YFSETQ, per germline. CDR3 length: 16 residues. The DNA of the CDR3 is TGCGCCAGCAGACTAGCGGGAGGTCAAATTGGGGGCACGCAGTATTTT. This encodes CASRLAGGQIGGTQYF.

This chain connects TRBV19 to TRBJ2-1; possibly TRBD2 for D (5 bases). The V gene's germline CDR1 is LNHDA and CDR2 SQIVND (reference sequence). This CDR3 spans 16 amino acids. Trimming removed 9 bases from V and 2 bases from J, with 20 bases in between. The CDR3 region is CARILLKRLPYNEQFF. The CDR3 DNA follows: TGTGCCAGGATCCTCTTAAAACGACTACCCTACAATGAGCAGTTCTTC.

This clone was found a few times. The V and J genes are TRBV30 and TRBJ2-7; D gene ambiguous. The CDR3 is 14 residues long. Germline values: CDR1 GTSNPN, CDR2 SVGIG (reference sequence). The V and J ends lost 5 bases and 0 bases respectively, with 14 bases between them. The CDR3 is CAWQKGPSSYEQYF. CDR3 nucleotide sequence: TGTGCCTGGCAAAAAGGACCCAGCTCCTACGAGCAGTACTTC. The variable domain in full, with the rest retrieved from reference TRBV30 and TRBJ2-7, is SQTIHQWPATLVQPVGSPLSLECTVEGTSNPNLYWYRQAAGRGLQLLFYSVGIGQISSEVPQNLSASRPQDRQFILSSKKLLLSDSGFYLCAWQKGPSSYEQYFGPGTRLTVT.

The rearrangement links TRBV4-1 to TRBJ2-7; a possible D gene is TRBD2 (6 bases). Trimming pared 6 bases from V and 1 base from J, leaving 16 bases between. Germline CDR1 MGHRA, CDR2 YSYEKL. The CDR3 extends over 15 amino acids. DNA for the CDR3: TGCGCCAGCAGTCAATCCGGGACTCGGTCCTACGAGCAGTACTTC. Translated, it gives CASSQSGTRSYEQYF.

This clone was seen only a few times. The rearrangement uses TRBV28 and TRBJ2-3, with 13 nucleotides matching TRBD2. V was pared by 3 bases and J by 0 bases, with 3 bases of the junction left unmatched. This CDR3 is 17 amino acids long. CDR1 and CDR2 (germline): MDHEN, SYDVKM. The CDR3 region is CASSFGGLAGSTDTQYF. Here the CDR3 DNA reads TGTGCCAGCAGTTTCGGGGGACTAGCGGGAAGCACAGATACGCAGTATTTT.

This chain connects TRBV10-3 to TRBJ2-3; D is ambiguous. The CDR3 is 13 residues long. The V gene lost 4 bases and the J gene lost 1 base, with 6 bases spanning the gap. Germline lookup yields CDR1 ENHRY and CDR2 SYGVKD. The CDR3 nucleotides are TGTGCCATCAGTGGCGGAGGCACAGATACGCAGTATTTT. Translation gives CAISGGGTDTQYF.